The text below deals with one TCR beta chain. Its antigen is still unknown. Combining iRepertoire HTBI primers with Arm-PCR of CDR3 regions, the authors built TCR beta libraries. TCRdb recomputed calls from the multiplex PCR reads with MiXCR, one row per CDR3 protein. The data show 680,000 or so distinct CDR3 sequences, around 15% seen once. V shed 3 bases, J shed 6 bases, and the junction held 5 bases outside the gene matches. This CDR3 spans 13 amino acids. CDR1 is DFQATT and CDR2 is SNEGSKA in the germline V gene (reference sequence). The data were obtained in a study of regulatory T cells in long-lasting Graves disease. In the study overall: Antithyroid drug exposure in newly diagnosed Graves' patients had lasted under 3 months. Regarding the study as a whole: Graves' patients with persistent disease showed TCR diversity lower than patients newly diagnosed. Favored usage of TRBV28, TRBJ1-2 and TRBJ2-5 was recorded in persistent disease.

Indicated time point: newly diagnosed GD, antithyroid drugs for less than 3 months. The authors made the TCR library using RNA they extracted from PBMCs. A further study also used this sample, focusing on T cells in Graves' hyperthyroidism and ophthalmopathy. That source reports: Median prediction lead before ophthalmopathy onset was 6.5 months with the model.

This TCR came from a woman in her 30s with Graves disease. Source: peripheral blood mononuclear cells (PBMCs), taken at new diagnosis, from a patient treated with antithyroid drugs. The chain carries TRBV20-1 and TRBJ2-4; 7 bases line up with TRBD2. CDR3 nucleotides: TGCAGTGCTAGTTCCTCGGGGGGAAACATTCAGTACTTC. This sequence encodes CSASSSGGNIQYF.